This T cell receptor (beta chain) was sequenced during a study of molecular identifiers for immune sequencing clone quantification. Via MiXCR, TCRdb re-called the PCR reads, giving one row per CDR3 protein. The sample holds hundreds of thousands of distinct CDR3 sequences, roughly a fifth seen once. V gave up 5 bases and J gave up 4 bases, with 11 bases separating them. Germline CDR1 is SGHTA and CDR2 is FQGTGA. The CDR3 has 14 amino acids. This clonotype was counted a few times. The chain recombines TRBV7-3 with TRBJ2-2; tentatively, D is TRBD2 (5 bases). The sample comprised naive CD8+ T cells from blood, with Jurkat cell RNA spiked in. The subset was: FACS-sorted CD8+CD4-CCR7+CD45RA+ naive T cells. This TCR was recovered from a human donor in good health. Some libraries in this study had Jurkat cell RNA spiked in. CDR3 residues: CASSQDSTTGELFF. DNA of the CDR3: TGTGCCAGCAGCCAGGACTCAACCACCGGGGAGCTGTTTTTT.